This T cell receptor beta chain was captured in a study of blood T cell repertoires in COVID-19. About the research overall: PBMCs, B-cell-depleted T cells, or T cells provided the cDNA or gDNA that made up the material.

Authors' methods: Nucleated cell counts were estimated from reference gene primer amplification. Using immunoSEQ multiplex PCR, the repertoire was profiled, and TCRdb retains in-frame clones only, with some absent. That table is the source of V, J and clone size, and D and trimming were worked out from the DNA. Here the sample spans about 150,000 clones, roughly 90% being singletons. CDR3 size: 14 residues. V was pared by 0 bases and J by 4 bases, with 1 base of the junction left unmatched. Germline V CDR1 and CDR2: SGHNT, YYREEE (reference sequence). The sample comprised peripheral blood. The genes are TRBV5-4 and TRBJ2-1, with 7 bases fitting TRBD2. The clonotype was recovered from a woman aged 55-69 years with active or convalescent COVID-19. The CDR3 loop reads CASSLVGGYNEQFF. DNA for the CDR3: TGTGCCAGCAGCTTGGTGGGGGGGTACAATGAGCAGTTCTTC.